The present TCR beta chain was sequenced within a study of CD8+ T cells in alopecia areata. This clone was recorded once. One end of the junction does not line up with germline, which may come from a read error. Treatment described: oral pan-JAK inhibitor, 5-10 mg twice daily. Extracted RNA was reverse transcribed, and the resulting cDNA served as sequencing template. TCRdb keeps only in-frame clones here, not all; method: immunoSEQ multiplex PCR. The sample contains approximately 280,000 clones, 58% of which appear only once. Germline V gives CDR1 SSHAT, CDR2 FNYEAQ (reference sequence). CDR3 size: 12 residues.

The material was CD4+ T cells sorted from blood, obtained at week 24, from a patient treated with tofacitinib. The V and J genes are TRBV7-7 and TRBJ2-5; D is unresolved. The sequence was obtained from a human donor with alopecia areata. CDR3 sequence: CASSLVPQTQYF. The CDR3 bases are TGTGCTAGCAGCTTAGTCCCGCAGACCCAGTACTTC.